This TCR beta chain originates from a study of spatial heterogeneity in lung cancer. Study in general: Raw reads showed each unique TCR and UMI combination turning up more than ten times on average.

Described time point: sample taken at primary tumor resection. Extraction of whole RNA from tumor, nontumor lung or frozen PBMC preceded unsorted sequencing. A total of approximately 75 untreated early-stage non-small cell lung cancer patients served as donors. This clonotype occurred a few times. TCR cDNA molecules each carried a unique molecular identifier. Using its own MiXCR run on the 5' RACE reads, TCRdb lists one record per CDR3 protein. Seen here are tens of thousands of distinct CDR3 sequences, 13% observed once, and the top ten hold more than 7%. The germline gives CDR1 MNHEY, CDR2 SVGEGT. CDR3 size: 12 residues. The ends were cut back, 5 bases at V and 12 bases at J, with 11 bases in the middle.

The chain links TRBV6-2 or TRBV6-3 to TRBJ2-6; D gene uncertain. This receptor was identified in a male donor with early-stage non-small cell lung cancer. The source was PBMCs, collected at surgery. CDR3 in amino acids: CASSPTPGVLTF. The CDR3 DNA is TGTGCCAGCAGTCCGACTCCGGGCGTCCTGACTTTC.